The entry that follows covers one TCR beta chain sequence. Its antigen remains unidentified. The PCR had 60 Vbeta and 13 Jbeta primers. The data were produced by immunoSEQ multiplex PCR, yet TCRdb's version contains in-frame clones alone and is incomplete. The data contain about 64,000 clones, about 60% of them singletons. The data are from a study of cytomegalovirus exposure and HLA in healthy donors. Study-wide findings and caveats: Reports credit the classifier with highly specific, highly sensitive diagnosis of cytomegalovirus status.

There are 16 residues in the CDR3. J was trimmed by 5 bases and V by 0 bases; bases with no gene match: 9. Germline lookup yields CDR1 MDHEN and CDR2 SYDVKM. The sequence derives from a woman aged 50 to 60 in good health and CMV-seronegative. This sequence joins TRBV28 and TRBJ1-1; 7 bases are a match to TRBD1. Sequenced: PBMCs. The CDR3 sequence: CASSLWQGVFKTEAFF. In DNA, the CDR3 is TGTGCCAGCAGTTTATGGCAGGGGGTCTTTAAGACTGAAGCTTTCTTT.